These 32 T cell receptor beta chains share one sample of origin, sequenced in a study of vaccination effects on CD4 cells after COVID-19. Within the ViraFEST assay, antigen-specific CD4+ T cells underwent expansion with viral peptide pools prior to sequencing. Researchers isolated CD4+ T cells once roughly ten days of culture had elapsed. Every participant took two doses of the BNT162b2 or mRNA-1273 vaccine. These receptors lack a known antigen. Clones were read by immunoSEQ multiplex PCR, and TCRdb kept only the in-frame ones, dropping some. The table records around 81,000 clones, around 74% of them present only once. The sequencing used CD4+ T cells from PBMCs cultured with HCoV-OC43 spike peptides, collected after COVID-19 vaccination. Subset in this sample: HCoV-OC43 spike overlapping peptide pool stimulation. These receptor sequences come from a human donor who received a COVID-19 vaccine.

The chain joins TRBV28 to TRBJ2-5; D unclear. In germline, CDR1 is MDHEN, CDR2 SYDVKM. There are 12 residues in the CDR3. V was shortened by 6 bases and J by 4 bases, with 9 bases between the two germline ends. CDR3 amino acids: CASSQGSETQYF. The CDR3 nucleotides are TGTGCCAGCAGCCAAGGGTCAGAGACCCAGTACTTC.

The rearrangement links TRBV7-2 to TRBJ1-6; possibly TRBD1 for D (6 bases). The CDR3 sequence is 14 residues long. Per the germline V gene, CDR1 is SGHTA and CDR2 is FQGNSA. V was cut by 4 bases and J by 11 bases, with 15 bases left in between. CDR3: CASSSHREFAPLHF. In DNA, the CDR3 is TGTGCCAGCAGCTCCCACAGGGAGTTTGCACCCCTCCACTTT.

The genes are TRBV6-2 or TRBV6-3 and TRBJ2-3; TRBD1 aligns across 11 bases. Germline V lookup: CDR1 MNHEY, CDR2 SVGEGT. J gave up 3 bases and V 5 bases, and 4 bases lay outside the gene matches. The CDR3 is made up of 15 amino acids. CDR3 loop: CASSGGTGGTDTQYF. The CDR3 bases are TGTGCCAGCAGTGGCGGGACAGGGGGAACAGATACGCAGTATTTT.

The CDR3 is CASSSPEGGAGNEKLFF. Written as DNA, the CDR3 is TGTGCCAGCAGTTCCCCTGAGGGGGGGGCCGGTAATGAAAAACTGTTTTTT. This chain connects TRBV28 to TRBJ1-4; D perhaps matches TRBD1 (6 bases). The CDR3 runs 17 residues. The germline V and J ends were trimmed by 4 bases and 4 bases, with 19 bases remaining between them. CDR1 MDHEN and CDR2 SYDVKM come from the germline V gene.

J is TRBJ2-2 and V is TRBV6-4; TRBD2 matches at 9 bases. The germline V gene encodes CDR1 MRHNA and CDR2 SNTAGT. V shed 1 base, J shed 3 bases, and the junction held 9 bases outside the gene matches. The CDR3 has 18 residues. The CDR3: CASSDYARGGLHTGELFF. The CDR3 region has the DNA TGTGCCAGCAGTGACTACGCGCGGGGGGGCCTACACACCGGGGAGCTGTTTTTT.

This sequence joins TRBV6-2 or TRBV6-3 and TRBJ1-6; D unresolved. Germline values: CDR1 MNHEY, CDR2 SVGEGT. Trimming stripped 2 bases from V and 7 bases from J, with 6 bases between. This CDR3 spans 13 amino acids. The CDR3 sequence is CASSYLENSPLHF. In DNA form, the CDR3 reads TGTGCCAGCAGTTACCTCGAAAATTCACCCCTCCACTTT.

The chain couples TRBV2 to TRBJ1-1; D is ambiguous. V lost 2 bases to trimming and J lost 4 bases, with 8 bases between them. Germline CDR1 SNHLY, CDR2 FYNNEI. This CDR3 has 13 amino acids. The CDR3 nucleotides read TGTGCCAGCAGTGAAAACCCACGCACTGAAGCTTTCTTT. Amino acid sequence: CASSENPRTEAFF.

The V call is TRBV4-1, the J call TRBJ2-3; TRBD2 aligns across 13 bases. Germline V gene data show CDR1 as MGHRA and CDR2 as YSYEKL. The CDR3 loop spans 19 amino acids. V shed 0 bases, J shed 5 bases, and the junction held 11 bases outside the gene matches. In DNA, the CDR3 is TGCGCCAGCAGCCAAGATGGACTAGCGGGGGCCGCCGGGGAAGATACGCAGTATTTT. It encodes CASSQDGLAGAAGEDTQYF.

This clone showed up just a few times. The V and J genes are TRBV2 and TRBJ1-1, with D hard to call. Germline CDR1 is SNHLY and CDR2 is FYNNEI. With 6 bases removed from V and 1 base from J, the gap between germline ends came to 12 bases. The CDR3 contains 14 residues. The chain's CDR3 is CASRNSVPNTEAFF. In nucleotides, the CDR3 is TGTGCCAGCAGAAACAGCGTTCCGAACACTGAAGCTTTCTTT.

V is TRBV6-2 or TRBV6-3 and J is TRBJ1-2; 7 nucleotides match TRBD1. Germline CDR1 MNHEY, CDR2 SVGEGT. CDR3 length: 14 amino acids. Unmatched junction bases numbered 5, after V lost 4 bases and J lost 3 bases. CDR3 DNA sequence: TGTGCCAGCAGTTCCTACGACAGGGACTATGGCTACACCTTC. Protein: CASSSYDRDYGYTF.

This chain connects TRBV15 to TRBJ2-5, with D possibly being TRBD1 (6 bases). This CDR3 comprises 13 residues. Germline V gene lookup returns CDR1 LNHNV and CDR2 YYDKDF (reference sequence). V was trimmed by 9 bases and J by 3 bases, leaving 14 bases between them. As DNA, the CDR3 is TGTGCCACAAGTGGACAGCAGAAAGAGACCCAGTACTTC. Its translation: CATSGQQKETQYF.

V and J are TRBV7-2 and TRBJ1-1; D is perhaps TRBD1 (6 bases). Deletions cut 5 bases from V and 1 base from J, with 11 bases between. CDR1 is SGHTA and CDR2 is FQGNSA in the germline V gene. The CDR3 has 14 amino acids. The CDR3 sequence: CASSVGQPNTEAFF. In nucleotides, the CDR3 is TGTGCCAGCAGCGTCGGACAGCCGAACACTGAAGCTTTCTTT. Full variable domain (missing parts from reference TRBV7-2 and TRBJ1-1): GAGVSQSPSNKVTEKGKDVELRCDPISGHTALYWYRQSLGQGLEFLIYFQGNSAPDKSGLPSDRFSAERTGGSVSTLTIQRTQQEDSAVYLCASSVGQPNTEAFFGQGTRLTVV.

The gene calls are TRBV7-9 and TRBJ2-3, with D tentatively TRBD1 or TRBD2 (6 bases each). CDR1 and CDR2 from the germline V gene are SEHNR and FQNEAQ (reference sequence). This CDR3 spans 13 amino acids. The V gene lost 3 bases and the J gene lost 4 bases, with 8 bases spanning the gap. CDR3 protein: CASSLRGADTQYF. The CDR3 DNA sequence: TGTGCCAGCAGCTTGAGGGGGGCAGATACGCAGTATTTT.

For the CDR3, the DNA is TGTGCCACCAGCAGAGGGTATGGCTACACCTTC. This codes for CATSRGYGYTF. The chain recombines TRBV15 with TRBJ1-2; D is uncertain. The CDR3 has 11 amino acids. Germline CDR1 and CDR2: LNHNV and YYDKDF (reference sequence). V was cut by 1 base and J by 5 bases, with 2 bases left in between.

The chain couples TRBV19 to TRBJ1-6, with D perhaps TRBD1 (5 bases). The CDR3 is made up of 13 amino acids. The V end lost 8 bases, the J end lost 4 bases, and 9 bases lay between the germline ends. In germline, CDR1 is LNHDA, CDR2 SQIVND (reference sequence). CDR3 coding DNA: TGTGCCAGTGGGGGGTGGTATAATTCACCCCTCCACTTT. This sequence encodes CASGGWYNSPLHF.

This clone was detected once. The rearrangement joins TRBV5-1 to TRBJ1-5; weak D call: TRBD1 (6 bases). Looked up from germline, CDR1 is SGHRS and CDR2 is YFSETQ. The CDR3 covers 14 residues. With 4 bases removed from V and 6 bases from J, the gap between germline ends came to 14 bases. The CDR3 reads CASSPAGDGQPQHF. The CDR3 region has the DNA TGCGCCAGCAGCCCCGCAGGGGATGGTCAGCCCCAGCATTTT. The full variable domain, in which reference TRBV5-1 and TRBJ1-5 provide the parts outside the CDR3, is KAGVTQTPRYLIKTRGQQVTLSCSPISGHRSVSWYQQTPGQGLQFLFEYFSETQRNKGNFPGRFSGRQFSNSRSEMNVSTLELGDSALYLCASSPAGDGQPQHFGDGTRLSIL.

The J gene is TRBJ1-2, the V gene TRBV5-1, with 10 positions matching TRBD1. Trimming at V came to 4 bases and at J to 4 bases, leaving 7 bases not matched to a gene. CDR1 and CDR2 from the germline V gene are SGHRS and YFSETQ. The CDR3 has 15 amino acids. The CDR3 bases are TGCGCCAGCAGCAGCGGGACAGGGGCAACCTATGGCTACACCTTC. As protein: CASSSGTGATYGYTF.

DNA for the CDR3: TGTGCCAGCAGAAGGACAGGGTTTGGCAATCAGCCCCAGCATTTT. Protein: CASRRTGFGNQPQHF. The rearrangement joins TRBV2 to TRBJ1-5, with TRBD1 identical over 8 bases. Trimming cost V 6 bases and J 2 bases; bases outside gene matches: 6. CDR1 SNHLY and CDR2 FYNNEI come from the germline V gene. The CDR3 has 15 amino acids. Supplemented by reference TRBV2 and TRBJ1-5, the full variable domain reads EPEVTQTPSHQVTQMGQEVILRCVPISNHLYFYWYRQILGQKVEFLVSFYNNEISEKSEIFDDQFSVERPDGSNFTLKIRSTKLEDSAMYFCASRRTGFGNQPQHFGDGTRLSIL.

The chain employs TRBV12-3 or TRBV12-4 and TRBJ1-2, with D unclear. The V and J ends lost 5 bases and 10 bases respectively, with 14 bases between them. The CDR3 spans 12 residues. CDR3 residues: CASSLPYRHYTF. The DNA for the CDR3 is TGTGCCAGCAGTCTCCCCTACCGTCACTACACCTTC.

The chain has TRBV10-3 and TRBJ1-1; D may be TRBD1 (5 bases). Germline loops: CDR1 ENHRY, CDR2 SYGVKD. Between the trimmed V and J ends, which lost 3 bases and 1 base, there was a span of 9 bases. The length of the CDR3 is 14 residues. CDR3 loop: CAISDWTQNTEAFF. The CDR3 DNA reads TGTGCCATCAGTGATTGGACACAGAACACTGAAGCTTTCTTT.

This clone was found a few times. The CDR3 loop reads CASSLAGQGEGYTF. CDR3 bases: TGCGCCAGCAGCTTGGCGGGACAGGGAGAGGGCTACACCTTC. V gene TRBV5-1 combines with J gene TRBJ1-2, with 9 bases aligning to TRBD1. V shed 0 bases and J 8 bases; nucleotides not matched to a gene: 5. Germline V gene data show CDR1 as SGHRS and CDR2 as YFSETQ. The CDR3 has 14 amino acids.

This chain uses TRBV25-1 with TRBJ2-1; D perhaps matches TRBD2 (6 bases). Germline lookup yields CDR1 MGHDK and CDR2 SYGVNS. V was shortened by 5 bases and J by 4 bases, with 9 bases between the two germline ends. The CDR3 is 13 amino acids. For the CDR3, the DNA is TGTGCCAGCAGTTGGGGAGGATACAATGAGCAGTTCTTC. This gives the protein CASSWGGYNEQFF.

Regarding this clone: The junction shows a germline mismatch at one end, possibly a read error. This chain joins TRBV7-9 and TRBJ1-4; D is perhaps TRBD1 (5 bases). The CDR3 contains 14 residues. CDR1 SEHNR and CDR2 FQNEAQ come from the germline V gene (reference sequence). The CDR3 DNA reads TGTGCCAGCAGGTTAGGGGCTACTAATGAAAAACTGTTTTTT. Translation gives CASRLGATNEKLFF. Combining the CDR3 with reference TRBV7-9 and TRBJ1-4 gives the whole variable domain DTGVSQNPRHKITKRGQNVTFRCDPISEHNRLYWYRQTLGQGPEFLTYFQNEAQLEKSRLLSDRFSAERPKGSFSTLEIQRTEQGDSAMYLCASRLGATNEKLFFGSGTQLSVL.

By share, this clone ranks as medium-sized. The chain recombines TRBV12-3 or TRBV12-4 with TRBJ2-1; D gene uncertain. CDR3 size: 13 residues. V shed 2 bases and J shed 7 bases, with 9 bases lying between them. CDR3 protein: CASSLQVGNEQFF. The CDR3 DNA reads TGTGCCAGCAGTTTACAGGTGGGGAATGAGCAGTTCTTC.

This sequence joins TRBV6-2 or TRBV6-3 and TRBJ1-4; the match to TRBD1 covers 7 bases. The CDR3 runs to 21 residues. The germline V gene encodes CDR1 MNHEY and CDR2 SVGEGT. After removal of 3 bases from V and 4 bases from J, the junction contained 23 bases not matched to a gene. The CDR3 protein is CASSYEDREFVRPSHNEKLFF. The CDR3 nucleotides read TGTGCCAGCAGTTATGAAGACAGGGAATTTGTTAGACCGTCCCATAATGAAAAACTGTTTTTT.

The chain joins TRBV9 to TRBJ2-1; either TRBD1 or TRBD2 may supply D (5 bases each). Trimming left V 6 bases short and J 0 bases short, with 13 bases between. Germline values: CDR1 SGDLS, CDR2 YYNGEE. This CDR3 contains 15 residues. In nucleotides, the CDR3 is TGTGCCAGCACCGTTGGGGGACCCTCCTACAATGAGCAGTTCTTC. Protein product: CASTVGGPSYNEQFF.

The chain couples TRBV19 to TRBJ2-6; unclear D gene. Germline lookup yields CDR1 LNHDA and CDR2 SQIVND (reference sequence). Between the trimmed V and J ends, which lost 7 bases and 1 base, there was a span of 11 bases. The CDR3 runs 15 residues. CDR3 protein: CASMGMYSGANVLTF. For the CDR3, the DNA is TGTGCCAGTATGGGGATGTATTCTGGGGCCAACGTCCTGACTTTC.

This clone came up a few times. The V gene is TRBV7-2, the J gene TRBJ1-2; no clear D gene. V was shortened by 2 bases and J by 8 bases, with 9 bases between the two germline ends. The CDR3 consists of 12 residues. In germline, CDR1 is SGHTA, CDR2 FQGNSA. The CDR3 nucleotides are TGTGCCAGCAGCTTAACCGGGCGGGGCTACACCTTC. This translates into CASSLTGRGYTF.

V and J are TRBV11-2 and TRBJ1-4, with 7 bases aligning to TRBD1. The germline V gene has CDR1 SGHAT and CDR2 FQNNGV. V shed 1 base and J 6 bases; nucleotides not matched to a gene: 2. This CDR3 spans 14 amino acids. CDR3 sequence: CASSLGGGHEKLFF. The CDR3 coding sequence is TGTGCCAGCAGCTTAGGAGGGGGCCATGAAAAACTGTTTTTT.

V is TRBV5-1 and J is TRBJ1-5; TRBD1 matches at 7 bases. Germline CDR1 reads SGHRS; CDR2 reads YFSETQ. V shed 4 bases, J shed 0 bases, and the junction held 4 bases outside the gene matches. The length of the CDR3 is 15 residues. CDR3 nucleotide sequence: TGCGCCAGCAGCCTCACAGGGGATAGCAATCAGCCCCAGCATTTT. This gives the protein CASSLTGDSNQPQHF. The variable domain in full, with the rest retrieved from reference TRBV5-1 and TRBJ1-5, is KAGVTQTPRYLIKTRGQQVTLSCSPISGHRSVSWYQQTPGQGLQFLFEYFSETQRNKGNFPGRFSGRQFSNSRSEMNVSTLELGDSALYLCASSLTGDSNQPQHFGDGTRLSIL.

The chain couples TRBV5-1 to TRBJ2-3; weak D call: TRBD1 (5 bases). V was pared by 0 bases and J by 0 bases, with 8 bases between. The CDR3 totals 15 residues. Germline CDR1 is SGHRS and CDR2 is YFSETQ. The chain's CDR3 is CASSLDKGSTDTQYF. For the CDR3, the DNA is TGCGCCAGCAGCTTGGATAAGGGGAGCACAGATACGCAGTATTTT.

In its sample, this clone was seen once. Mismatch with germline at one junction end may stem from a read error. DNA of the CDR3: TGCGCCAGCAGCTTGGACGTGGGCACTGATACGCAGTATTTT. Protein: CASSLDVGTDTQYF. The chain couples TRBV5-1 to TRBJ2-3; D gene ambiguous. Germline V lookup: CDR1 SGHRS, CDR2 YFSETQ. The CDR3 runs to 14 residues.